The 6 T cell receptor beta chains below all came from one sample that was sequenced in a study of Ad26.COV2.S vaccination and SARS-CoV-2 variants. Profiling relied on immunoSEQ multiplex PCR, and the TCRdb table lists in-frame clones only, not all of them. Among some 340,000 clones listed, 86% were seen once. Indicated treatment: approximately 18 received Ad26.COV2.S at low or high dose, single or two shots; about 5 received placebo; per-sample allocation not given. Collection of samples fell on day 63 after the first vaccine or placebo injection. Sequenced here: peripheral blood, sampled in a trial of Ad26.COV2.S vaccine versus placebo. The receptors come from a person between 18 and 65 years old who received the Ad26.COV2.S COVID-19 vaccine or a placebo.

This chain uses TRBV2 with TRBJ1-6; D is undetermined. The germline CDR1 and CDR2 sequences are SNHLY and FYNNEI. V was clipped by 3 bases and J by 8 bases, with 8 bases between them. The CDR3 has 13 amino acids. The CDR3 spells CASSDRTYSPLHF. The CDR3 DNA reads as TGTGCCAGCAGTGATCGTACGTATTCACCCCTCCACTTT.

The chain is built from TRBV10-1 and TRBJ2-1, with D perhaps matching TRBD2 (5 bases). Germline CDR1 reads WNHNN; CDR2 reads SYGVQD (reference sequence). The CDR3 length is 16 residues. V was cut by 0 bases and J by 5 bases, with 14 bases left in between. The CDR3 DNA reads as TGCGCCAGCAGTGAGTCTGCCGGGATAAGCCACAATGAGCAGTTCTTC. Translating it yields CASSESAGISHNEQFF.

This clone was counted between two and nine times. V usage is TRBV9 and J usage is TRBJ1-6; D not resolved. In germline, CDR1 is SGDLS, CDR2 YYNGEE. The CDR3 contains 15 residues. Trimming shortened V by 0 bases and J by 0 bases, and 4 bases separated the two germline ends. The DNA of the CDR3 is TGTGCCAGCAGCGTAGGGAGCTCCTATAATTCACCCCTCCACTTT. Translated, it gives CASSVGSSYNSPLHF.

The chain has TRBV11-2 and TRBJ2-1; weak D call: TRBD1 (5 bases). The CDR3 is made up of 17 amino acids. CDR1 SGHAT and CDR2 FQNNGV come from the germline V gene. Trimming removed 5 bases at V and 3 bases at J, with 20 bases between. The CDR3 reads CASSHLISQEFYNEQFF. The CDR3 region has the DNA TGTGCCAGCAGCCACTTGATCTCACAGGAGTTCTACAATGAGCAGTTCTTC.

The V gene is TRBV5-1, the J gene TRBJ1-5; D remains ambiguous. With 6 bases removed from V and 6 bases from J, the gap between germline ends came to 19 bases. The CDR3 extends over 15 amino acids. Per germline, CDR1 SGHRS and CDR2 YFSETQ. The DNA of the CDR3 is TGCGCCAGCAATGACCGTGAGCGCTCGGGTCAGCCCCAGCATTTT. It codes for CASNDRERSGQPQHF.

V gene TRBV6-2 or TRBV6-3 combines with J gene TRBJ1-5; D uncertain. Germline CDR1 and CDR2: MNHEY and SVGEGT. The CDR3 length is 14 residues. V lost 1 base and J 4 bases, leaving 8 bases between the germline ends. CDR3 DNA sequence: TGTGCCAGCAGTTACTGGACCGAAAATCAGCCCCAGCATTTT. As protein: CASSYWTENQPQHF.